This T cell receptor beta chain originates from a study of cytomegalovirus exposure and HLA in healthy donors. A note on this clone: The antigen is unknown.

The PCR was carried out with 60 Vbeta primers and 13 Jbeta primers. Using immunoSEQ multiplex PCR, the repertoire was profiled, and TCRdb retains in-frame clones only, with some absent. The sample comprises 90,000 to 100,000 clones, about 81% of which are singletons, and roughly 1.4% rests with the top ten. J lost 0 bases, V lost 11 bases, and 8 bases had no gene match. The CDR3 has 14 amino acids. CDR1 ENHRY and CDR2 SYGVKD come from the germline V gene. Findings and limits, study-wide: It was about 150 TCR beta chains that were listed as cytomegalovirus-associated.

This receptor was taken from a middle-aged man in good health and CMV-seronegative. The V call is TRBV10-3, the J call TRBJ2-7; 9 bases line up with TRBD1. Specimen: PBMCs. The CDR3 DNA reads TGTGCCGTATCCGGGACAGGGACCTCCTACGAGCAGTACTTC. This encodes CAVSGTGTSYEQYF.